There are many counts of the clone carrying this T cell receptor (beta chain). Its antigen is not known. Trimming stripped 5 bases from V and 5 bases from J, with 12 bases between. This CDR3 is built from 12 residues. Germline-derived CDR1 and CDR2 are DFQATT and SNEGSKA (reference sequence). The sample belongs to a study of T cell repertoires in cytomegalovirus infection. The overall study: Evidence of both CMV infection and a matching HLA type came from public TCR beta signatures. Study findings and constraints: Accumulated public TCR beta family frequency recognized individuals carrying CMV together with the relevant HLA. Dominating the ex vivo response were TCR beta clonotypes that were CMV-specific and HLA-C-restricted.

TCRdb ran MiXCR on the reads and lists one entry per CDR3 protein. In the table there are about 320,000 distinct CDR3 sequences, over 7.5% of which are singletons. The receptor was isolated from a human donor in good health (CMV status not recorded). Some clones in this sample may be carry-over from other donors' samples. Material: PBMCs. V and J are TRBV20-1 and TRBJ1-1, with D possibly matching TRBD1 (6 bases). CDR3 sequence (DNA): TGCAGTGCTGCTATACAGGGAACTGAAGCTTTCTTT. This gives the protein CSAAIQGTEAFF.